This TCR beta chain was sequenced for a study of response to subunit inactivated influenza vaccine. Study-wide findings and caveats: Each seasonal influenza vaccination, the authors suggested, recruits few new T cells.

TCRdb fed the RT-PCR reads into MiXCR, producing one record per CDR3 protein. Altogether 700,000 to 900,000 distinct CDR3 sequences are present, 21% being singletons, with the ten largest covering roughly 10%. V trimming: 5 bases; J trimming: 5 bases; junction bases outside the gene matches: 15. Germline lookup yields CDR1 DFQATT and CDR2 SNEGSKA (reference sequence). This CDR3 has 15 residues. Comment on this clonotype: Its antigen remains unknown.

The sequencing used PBMCs from blood, collected 5 days after vaccination. J is TRBJ2-7 and V is TRBV20-1, with 7 bases matching TRBD2. This sequence was found in a man between 50 and 59 years old who received an inactivated influenza vaccine. CDR3 bases: TGCAGTGCTGCAGGGAGGGGCGGGAGTTTGAACGAGCAGTACTTC. This gives the protein CSAAGRGGSLNEQYF.